This T cell receptor (beta chain) was sequenced in a study of blood T cell repertoires in COVID-19 (dated by TCRdb to between 2020 and 2021). General notes on the study: Samples covering the acute and convalescent phases of COVID-19 were provided by collaborators in the United States, Italy and Spain. The repertoires were released in a freely available public database meant as a resource for research on the immune response to SARS-CoV-2. Samples were obtained from the ongoing ImmuneRACE study (first 160 participants) and from about 1,300 subjects provided by 6 global collaborators. The material from the prospective study consisted of cDNA or gDNA derived from T cells, B-cell-depleted T cells, or PBMCs. Where available, HLA class I and class II types were taken from metadata supplied by the sample provider and were not determined by assay-based typing. Nearly every sample came with metadata listing a de-identified subject ID, COVID-19 status, age in years and sex. Subjects who had been exposed to COVID-19, were actively infected with it, or had recovered from it provided the deeply sampled blood TCRbeta repertoires that made up the dataset. General findings and caveats noted by the study authors: How much clinical and demographic metadata was included differed by source and by participant, and the metadata was provided uncurated.

Whole blood was collected in K2EDTA tubes by collaborating institutions according to the institutions' own protocols. For TCRbeta analysis, collaborators shipped samples as frozen whole blood, isolated PBMCs, or DNA extracted from either of those sample types. The immunoSEQ Assay, a bias-controlled multiplex PCR, was used to amplify TCRbeta CDR3 regions from genomic DNA. Processing in the source paper ran as follows. The number of nucleated cells in each sample was estimated by amplification of reference gene primers within the assay. Sequence reads were collapsed and filtered to measure the absolute abundance of every unique TCRbeta CDR3 rearrangement. For each sample, productive Simpson clonality was calculated as the square root of Simpson's diversity index across productive rearrangements. TCRdb limited this immuneACCESS table to in-frame rearrangements with V and J called. A share of clones is missing; checked studies link under half to unresolved V genes, and the rest is unexplained. The V and J calls and the clone size are those of that table, but D and trimming were determined from the DNA. This sample gives around 81,000 clones in total; approximately 83% of them show up just once. The top ten clones comprise 40% to 50% of the sample.

The cysteine opens and the phenylalanine closes a CDR3 of 16 amino acids. Only the CDR3 DNA is retained, 48 bases long and in frame from the first base. The trim is 2 bases for V and 0 bases for J, with a gap of 8 bases between the germline ends. From a lookup of the germline V gene, CDR1 and CDR2 are MNHNS and SASEGT. Details on this clone: Its cognate antigen has yet to be identified. No much larger clonotype is one base removed from it; base qualities were not supplied.

What was sequenced was peripheral blood. The chain is assembled from TRBV6-1 and TRBJ1-6, with the D gene not clear enough to name. The TCR originated in an older man with acute or convalescent COVID-19. The CDR3 protein is CASSERGSSYNSPLHF. The DNA sequence reads TGTGCCAGCAGTGAACGAGGGAGCTCCTATAATTCACCCCTCCACTTT.